Listed below are T cell receptor beta chains from one sample, sequenced in a study of shared clonotypes between healthy human individuals. Sequenced by immunoSEQ multiplex PCR; TCRdb stores in-frame clones only, minus some. The table has 2,500,000 or so clones, just under 95% seen once. Input material: naive CD4+ T cells from PBMCs. These receptors were obtained from a man younger than 35 in good health. Some clones in this sample may be carry-over from other donors' samples. The CDR3 runs from the conserved cysteine through the conserved F or W. The D gene is left open where the match is weak. Only some rows state a clone size, as once, few, many or a class for expanded clones.

clone size	J gene	D gene	V gene	CDR3 DNA	CDR3 protein
-	TRBJ1-2	-	TRBV5-4	TGTGCCAGCAGCTTAAGAACAGGGTCCTATGGCTACACCTTC	CASSLRTGSYGYTF
-	TRBJ2-2	TRBD1	TRBV19	TGTGCCAGTAGATCGGCAGGGGGCTCCACCGGGGAGCTGTTTTTT	CASRSAGGSTGELFF
-	TRBJ2-7	TRBD2	TRBV5-4	TGTGCCAGCAGCATCGGACTAGCGCCCGAGCAGTACTTC	CASSIGLAPEQYF
few	TRBJ1-5	-	TRBV11-2	TGTGCCAGCAGTCAAGCCCCTGGGCCCCAGCATTTT	CASSQAPGPQHF
-	TRBJ1-2	TRBD1	TRBV11-2	TGTGCCAGCAGGAGGGGGCCTCAATATGGCTACACCTTC	CASRRGPQYGYTF
-	TRBJ1-1	TRBD1	TRBV10-3	TGTGCCAGCGACAGGGGAGGAACTGAAGCTTTCTTT	CASDRGGTEAFF
few	TRBJ1-1	-	TRBV9	TGTGCCAGCAGCGTAGCATCGGCTGGCACTGAAGCTTTCTTT	CASSVASAGTEAFF
-	TRBJ1-5	-	TRBV20-1	TGCAGTGCTAGATCAGGAGGGTCCCAGCATTTT	CSARSGGSQHF
-	TRBJ1-1	-	TRBV4-3	TGCGCCAGCAGCCACCAAATACAGAACACTGAAGCTTTCTTT	CASSHQIQNTEAFF
once	TRBJ1-4	-	TRBV7-2	TGTGCCAGCAGCTTAGGAGGGTCTAATGAAAAACTGTTTTTT	CASSLGGSNEKLFF
-	TRBJ2-7	TRBD1	TRBV7-2	TGTGCCAGCAGCTTAGGGACAGGGGGCTTGTACGAGCAGTACTTC	CASSLGTGGLYEQYF
-	TRBJ2-7	-	TRBV28	TGTGCCAGCATGGGGCAACAGGGTTTATTAGGGCAGTACTTC	CASMGQQGLLGQYF
-	TRBJ2-3	-	TRBV28	TGTGCCAGCAGTTTAGACCCTAGGGGTGCGTCAGATACGCAGTATTTT	CASSLDPRGASDTQYF
-	TRBJ2-7	TRBD1	TRBV6-1	TGTGCCAGCAGGAGAGGGGGCAGCTTTGAGCAGTACTTC	CASRRGGSFEQYF
-	TRBJ1-1	-	TRBV30	TGTGCCTGGAGTATTGGGTTTTCGAACACTGAAGCTTTCTTT	CAWSIGFSNTEAFF
-	TRBJ1-5	-	TRBV30	TGTGCCTGGAGCCCCCCTCGGGGGAGGGGCGGGGTGGGGCCCCAGCATTTT	CAWSPPRGRGGVGPQHF
-	TRBJ2-7	TRBD2	TRBV28	TGTGCCAGCAGTTTATGGGGGGGGTTCCGCGAGCAGTACTTC	CASSLWGGFREQYF
-	TRBJ2-1	TRBD2	TRBV11-2	TGTGCCAGCAGCTTAGAGGCTAGCGGGAGGATCAACAATGAGCAGTTCTTC	CASSLEASGRINNEQFF
-	TRBJ2-7	-	TRBV6-5	TGTGCCAGCAGTTACTCGTCGGGGCGGCCCTACGAGCAGTACTTC	CASSYSSGRPYEQYF
few	TRBJ2-7	TRBD1	TRBV29-1	TGCAGCGTTGAGGGACAGGGCCACGAGCAGTACTTC	CSVEGQGHEQYF
few	TRBJ1-1	-	TRBV5-1	TGCGCCAGCAGCTTGGTCCCAAACACTGAAGCTTTCTTT	CASSLVPNTEAFF
-	TRBJ2-3	-	TRBV5-4	TGTGCCAGCAGCCTAAGGACCTTCACAGATACGCAGTATTTT	CASSLRTFTDTQYF
-	TRBJ2-7	TRBD1	TRBV5-6	TGTGCCAGCAGCAGTCCAGGGGGCGGAAGACTAGTGGAAAAGGTGTACTTC	CASSSPGGGRLVEKVYF
-	TRBJ1-2	TRBD1	TRBV7-6	TGTGCCAGCAGCTTAGACGGGACAGGGATCGGCTACACCTTC	CASSLDGTGIGYTF
-	TRBJ2-3	-	TRBV2	TGTGCCAGCAGTGAGATGGGTAGCGGCTCTAGCACAGATACGCAGTATTTT	CASSEMGSGSSTDTQYF
-	TRBJ1-6	-	TRBV29-1	TGCAGCGTTGCATGGGGCCAGGCTAATTCACCCCTCCACTTT	CSVAWGQANSPLHF
-	TRBJ2-3	TRBD1	TRBV5-6	TGTGCCAGCAGCTCGGCCGGGACAGGGGTAGATACGCAGTATTTT	CASSSAGTGVDTQYF
-	TRBJ2-7	TRBD1	TRBV14	TGTGCCAGCAGCCAAACAGGGGGTTACGAGCAGTACTTC	CASSQTGGYEQYF
-	TRBJ2-7	-	TRBV28	TGTGCCAGCAGTTCGTTTATGGGGGCCTACGAGCAGTACTTC	CASSSFMGAYEQYF
-	TRBJ2-7	TRBD2	TRBV6-6	TGTGCCAGCAGACCCCGACTAGCGGGAGTAGTCCACGAGCAGTACTTC	CASRPRLAGVVHEQYF
-	TRBJ2-1	-	TRBV6-4	TGTGCCAGCAGTGACTATCTTTCCGTCTCCTACAATGAGCAGTTCTTC	CASSDYLSVSYNEQFF
-	TRBJ2-7	-	TRBV28	TGTGCCAGCAGTCGGGACCGGTCCCTCTACGAGCAGTACTTC	CASSRDRSLYEQYF
-	TRBJ2-3	TRBD2	TRBV5-1	TGCGCCAGCAGCTTGGGTACTAGCGGGAGAAACACAGATACGCAGTATTTT	CASSLGTSGRNTDTQYF
-	TRBJ2-7	-	TRBV5-1	TGCGCCAGCAGCTTGTCCGGAGGGGCCTACGAGCAGTACTTC	CASSLSGGAYEQYF
-	TRBJ2-1	TRBD1	TRBV6-1	TGTGCCAGCAGTGGTTGGGACAGGGGATCCTACAATGAGCAGTTCTTC	CASSGWDRGSYNEQFF
-	TRBJ2-7	TRBD1	TRBV5-1	TGCGCCAGCAGCTTACCGGGACAGGGGGACGAGCAGTACTTC	CASSLPGQGDEQYF
-	TRBJ2-3	TRBD2	TRBV7-2	TGTGCCAGCAGCTTAGGGTTACTAGCGGGGACCCCCACAGATACGCAGTATTTT	CASSLGLLAGTPTDTQYF
-	TRBJ2-7	TRBD2	TRBV18	TGTGCCAGCTCACCACTGCGGGAGGGGCTATACGAGCAGTACTTC	CASSPLREGLYEQYF
-	TRBJ1-5	-	TRBV28	TGTGCCAGCAGTCCACAAACAGGGTATAGCAATCAGCCCCAGCATTTT	CASSPQTGYSNQPQHF
-	TRBJ1-1	-	TRBV11-2	TGTGCCAGCAGCTTAGAGGTGGCCCGGGACGCTGAAGCTTTCTTT	CASSLEVARDAEAFF
-	TRBJ1-6	-	TRBV6-5	TGTGCCAGCAGTTACTCGGGGGGGAGGGGATCACCCCTCCACTTT	CASSYSGGRGSPLHF
-	TRBJ2-1	-	TRBV18	TGTGCCAGCTCACCGACTCTGTTTGATGAGCAGTTCTTC	CASSPTLFDEQFF
-	TRBJ2-3	-	TRBV5-4	TGTGCCAGCAGCTTGGATACGGGGAGGACAAATACGCAGTATTTT	CASSLDTGRTNTQYF
once	TRBJ2-1	-	TRBV28	TGTGCCAGCACGGACGGAACCTACAATGAGCAGTTCTTC	CASTDGTYNEQFF
once	TRBJ2-2	-	TRBV28	TGTGCCAGCAGTTACCCCGCGGTCCCCGGGGAGCTGTTTTTT	CASSYPAVPGELFF
once	TRBJ2-2	-	TRBV28	TGTGCCAGCAGTACCCCCGGTTCTGGGACCGGGGAGCTGTTTTTT	CASSTPGSGTGELFF
-	TRBJ2-7	TRBD1	TRBV5-1	TGCGCCAGCAGCTACGGACAGGGGAGGGACGAGCAGTACTTC	CASSYGQGRDEQYF
once	TRBJ1-1	TRBD1	TRBV28	TGTGCCAGCAGTCCAGTGGGACAGTTGAACACTGAAGCTTTCTTT	CASSPVGQLNTEAFF